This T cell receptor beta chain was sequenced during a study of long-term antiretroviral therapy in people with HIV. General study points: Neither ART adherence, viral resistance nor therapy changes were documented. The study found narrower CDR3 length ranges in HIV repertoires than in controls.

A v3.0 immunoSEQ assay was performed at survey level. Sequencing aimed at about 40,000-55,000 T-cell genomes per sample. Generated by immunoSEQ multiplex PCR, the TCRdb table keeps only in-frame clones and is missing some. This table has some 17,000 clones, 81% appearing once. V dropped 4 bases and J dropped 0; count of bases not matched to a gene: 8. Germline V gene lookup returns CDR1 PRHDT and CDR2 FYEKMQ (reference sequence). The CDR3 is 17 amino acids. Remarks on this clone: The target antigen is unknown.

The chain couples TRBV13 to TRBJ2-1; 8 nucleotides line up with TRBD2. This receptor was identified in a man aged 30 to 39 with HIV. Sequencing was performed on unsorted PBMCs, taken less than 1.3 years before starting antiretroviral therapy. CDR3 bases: TGTGCCAGCAGCTCCCGGGGGGGGGCTAGCTCCTACAATGAGCAGTTCTTC. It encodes CASSSRGGASSYNEQFF.